What follows are 5 T cell receptor beta chains derived from one specimen sequenced in a study of blood T cell repertoires in COVID-19. Repertoires were generated with immunoSEQ multiplex PCR, while TCRdb's copy carries only in-frame clones and drops some. The sample contains over 250,000 clones, about 88% of which appear only once. The sequencing input was PBMCs or T cells enriched from blood (not recorded which). The receptors were sampled from a man in his sixties who had recovered from COVID-19.

V is TRBV3-1 (or the pseudogene TRBV3-2) and J is TRBJ2-5, with 8 bases fitting TRBD1. Germline V CDR1 and CDR2: LGHDT, YNNKEL (reference sequence). This CDR3 comprises 16 residues. V was pared by 2 bases and J by 5 bases, with 10 bases of the junction left unmatched. This CDR3 reads CASSQHRGTVGETQYF. For the CDR3, the DNA is TGTGCCAGCAGCCAACACAGGGGGACTGTGGGGGAGACCCAGTACTTC.

The chain combines TRBV27 with TRBJ2-2, with a possible D match to TRBD2 (6 bases). The CDR3 runs 15 residues. Germline CDR1 reads MNHEY; CDR2 reads SMNVEV (reference sequence). V was pared by 1 base and J by 5 bases, with 11 bases between. In DNA, the CDR3 is TGTGCCAGCAGTTTATTCTTTGGGGGGACCGGGGAGCTGTTTTTT. This encodes CASSLFFGGTGELFF.

Concerning this clone: At the DNA level, this CDR3 is encoded by other sequences in the same sample as well. The V and J genes are TRBV5-6 and TRBJ2-7, with 8 bases matching TRBD2. The V and J ends lost 4 bases and 4 bases, in that order; junction bases with no gene match: 7. Germline lookup yields CDR1 SGHDT and CDR2 YYEEEE. This CDR3 comprises 14 residues. The CDR3 loop reads CASSGGTSGYEQYF. CDR3 DNA: TGTGCCAGCAGCGGCGGGACTAGTGGTTACGAGCAGTACTTC.

This chain links TRBV3-1 (or the pseudogene TRBV3-2) with TRBJ2-7, with 7 bases that match TRBD2. The CDR3 totals 15 residues. V shed 5 bases and J 3 bases; nucleotides not matched to a gene: 10. CDR1 is LGHDT and CDR2 is YNNKEL in the germline V gene (reference sequence). In DNA, the CDR3 is TGTGCCAGCAGCTACCCCCCGGCGGGGGTCTACGAGCAGTACTTC. This encodes CASSYPPAGVYEQYF.

The V and J genes are TRBV6-2 or TRBV6-3 and TRBJ1-5; no definite D call. V lost 5 bases, J lost 4 bases, and 6 bases lay in between. Looked up from germline, CDR1 is MNHEY and CDR2 is SVGEGT. CDR3 size: 12 residues. The CDR3 protein is CASSLRNQPQHF. CDR3 coding DNA: TGTGCCAGCAGTCTCAGAAATCAGCCCCAGCATTTT.